The 11 T cell receptor beta chains reported below all come from one sample, sequenced in a study of CD4 T cells in relation to SARS-CoV-2 and coronaviruses. The unexposed donors gave CD4+ T cells in about 2011-2019, prior to COVID-19. Generated by immunoSEQ multiplex PCR, the TCRdb table keeps only in-frame clones and is missing some. The sample contains more than 50,000 clones, just over 85% of which appear only once. Sequenced input: memory CD4+ T cells from PBMCs. Every receptor here comes from a human donor in good health.

This chain joins TRBV11-2 and TRBJ2-3; the D is unclear. This CDR3 is built from 15 residues. V dropped 0 bases and J dropped 8 bases, with 15 bases sitting between them. Per the germline V gene, CDR1 is SGHAT and CDR2 is FQNNGV. The CDR3 nucleotides are TGTGCCAGCAGCTTAGAGTTTGGAACCCCGTCTACGCAGTATTTT. The encoded protein is CASSLEFGTPSTQYF.

The chain couples TRBV6-5 to TRBJ2-3, with D perhaps matching TRBD1 or TRBD2 (5 bases each). The CDR3 has 14 residues. From germline, CDR1 is MNHEY and CDR2 SVGAGI. Trimming pared 2 bases from V and 2 bases from J, leaving 8 bases between. In DNA form, the CDR3 reads TGTGCCAGCAGTTACGGGACGGTCACAGATACGCAGTATTTT. Translated: CASSYGTVTDTQYF.

The rearrangement joins TRBV19 to TRBJ2-1; D possibly corresponds to TRBD2 (6 bases). CDR1 and CDR2 (germline): LNHDA, SQIVND (reference sequence). The CDR3 runs to 15 residues. The V gene lost 5 bases and the J gene lost 6 bases, with 17 bases spanning the gap. The CDR3 nucleotides are TGTGCCAGTAGTCGGAGACTAGTTTTCGGCAATGAGCAGTTCTTC. It specifies CASSRRLVFGNEQFF.

To note about this clone: The junction does not match germline at one end; this may be a read error. The rearrangement uses TRBV30 and TRBJ1-1; D gene ambiguous. There are 13 residues in the CDR3. Germline assignment: CDR1 GTSNPN and CDR2 SVGIG (reference sequence). CDR3 in amino acids: CAWRVGWNSEAFF. The CDR3 DNA follows: TGTGCCTGGAGGGTCGGATGGAACTCTGAAGCTTTCTTT.

V usage is TRBV11-2 and J usage is TRBJ2-1; perhaps TRBD2 as D (6 bases). Germline values: CDR1 SGHAT, CDR2 FQNNGV. Trimming stripped 1 base from V and 9 bases from J, with 13 bases between. The CDR3 is made up of 14 amino acids. The CDR3 region has the DNA TGTGCCAGCAGCTTAGGTACGGGAGTGGGTGAGCAGTTCTTC. Protein sequence: CASSLGTGVGEQFF.

The chain employs TRBV29-1 and TRBJ1-2; 7 bases are shared with TRBD1. This CDR3 is 13 amino acids long. V shed 7 bases, J shed 0 bases, and the junction held 5 bases outside the gene matches. In germline, CDR1 is SQVTM, CDR2 ANQGSEA. Here the CDR3 DNA reads TGCAGCGCGACGACAGGGACTAACTATGGCTACACCTTC. It yields the protein CSATTGTNYGYTF.

The chain combines TRBV18 with TRBJ1-1; no clear D gene. CDR1 KGHSH and CDR2 LQKENI come from the germline V gene. The CDR3 covers 13 residues. V was clipped by 9 bases and J by 5 bases, with 16 bases between them. Written as DNA, the CDR3 is TGTGCCAGTCGTACAGATCCGAGTACTGAAGCTTTCTTT. It translates to CASRTDPSTEAFF.

The V call is TRBV20-1, the J call TRBJ1-1; the D gene is possibly TRBD1 (5 bases). Trimming left V 3 bases short and J 5 bases short, with 10 bases between. Germline V gives CDR1 DFQATT, CDR2 SNEGSKA (reference sequence). The CDR3 is 12 residues long. CDR3 bases: TGCAGTGCTAGTCAGGGCGCAACTGAAGCTTTCTTT. It translates to CSASQGATEAFF.

V and J are TRBV4-1 and TRBJ2-3; 8 bases agree with TRBD2. Germline lookup yields CDR1 MGHRA and CDR2 YSYEKL. V lost 4 bases to trimming and J lost 2 bases; unmatched junction nucleotides: 8. The CDR3 loop spans 16 amino acids. The CDR3 bases are TGCGCCAGCAGCCCAACACTAGCGGCCGCCACAGATACGCAGTATTTT. Encoded protein: CASSPTLAAATDTQYF.

The V gene is TRBV28, the J gene TRBJ2-3, with 7 nucleotides matching TRBD2. The CDR3 has 13 amino acids. CDR1 is MDHEN and CDR2 is SYDVKM in the germline V gene. V dropped 5 bases and J dropped 3; count of bases not matched to a gene: 2. The CDR3 sequence: CASSLGGTDTQYF. The CDR3 DNA reads as TGTGCCAGCAGTCTGGGGGGGACAGATACGCAGTATTTT.

The rearrangement joins TRBV21-1 to TRBJ1-2; TRBD1, the D gene given by the table, was not confirmed from the DNA. TRBV21-1 is an annotated pseudogene. The CDR3 runs 15 residues. CDR3 in amino acids: CASSKRRDSLYGYTF. The CDR3 DNA follows: TGTGCCAGCAGCAAACGTAGGGACAGCTTATATGGCTACACCTTC.